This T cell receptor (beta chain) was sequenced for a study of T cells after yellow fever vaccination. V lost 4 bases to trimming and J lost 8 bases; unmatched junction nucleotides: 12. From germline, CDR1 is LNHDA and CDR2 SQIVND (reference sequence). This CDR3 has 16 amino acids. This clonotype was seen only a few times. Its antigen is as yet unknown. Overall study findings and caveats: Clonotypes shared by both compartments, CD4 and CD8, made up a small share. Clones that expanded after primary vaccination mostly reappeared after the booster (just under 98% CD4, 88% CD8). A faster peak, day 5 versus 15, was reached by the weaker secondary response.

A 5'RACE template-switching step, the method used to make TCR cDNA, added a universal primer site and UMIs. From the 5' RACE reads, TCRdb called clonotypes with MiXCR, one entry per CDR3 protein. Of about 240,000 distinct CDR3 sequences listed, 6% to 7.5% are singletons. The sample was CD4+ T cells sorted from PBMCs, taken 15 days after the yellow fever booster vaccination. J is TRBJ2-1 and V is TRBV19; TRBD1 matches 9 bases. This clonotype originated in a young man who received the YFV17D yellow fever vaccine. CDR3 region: CASSRVGGQGMYEQFF. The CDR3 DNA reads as TGTGCCAGTAGTAGAGTTGGGGGACAGGGTATGTATGAGCAGTTCTTC.